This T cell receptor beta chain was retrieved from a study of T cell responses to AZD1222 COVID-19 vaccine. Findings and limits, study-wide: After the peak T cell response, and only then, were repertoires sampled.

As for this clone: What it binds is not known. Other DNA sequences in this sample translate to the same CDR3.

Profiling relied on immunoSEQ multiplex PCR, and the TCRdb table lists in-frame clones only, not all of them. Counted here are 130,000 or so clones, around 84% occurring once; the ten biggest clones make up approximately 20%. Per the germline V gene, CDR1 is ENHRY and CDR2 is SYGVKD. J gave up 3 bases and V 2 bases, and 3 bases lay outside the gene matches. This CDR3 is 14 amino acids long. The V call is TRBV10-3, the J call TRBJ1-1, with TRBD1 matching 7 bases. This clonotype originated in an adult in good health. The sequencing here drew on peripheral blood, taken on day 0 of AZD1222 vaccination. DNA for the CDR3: TGTGCCATCAGTGAGCCAGGGGGGGACACTGAAGCTTTCTTT. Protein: CAISEPGGDTEAFF.